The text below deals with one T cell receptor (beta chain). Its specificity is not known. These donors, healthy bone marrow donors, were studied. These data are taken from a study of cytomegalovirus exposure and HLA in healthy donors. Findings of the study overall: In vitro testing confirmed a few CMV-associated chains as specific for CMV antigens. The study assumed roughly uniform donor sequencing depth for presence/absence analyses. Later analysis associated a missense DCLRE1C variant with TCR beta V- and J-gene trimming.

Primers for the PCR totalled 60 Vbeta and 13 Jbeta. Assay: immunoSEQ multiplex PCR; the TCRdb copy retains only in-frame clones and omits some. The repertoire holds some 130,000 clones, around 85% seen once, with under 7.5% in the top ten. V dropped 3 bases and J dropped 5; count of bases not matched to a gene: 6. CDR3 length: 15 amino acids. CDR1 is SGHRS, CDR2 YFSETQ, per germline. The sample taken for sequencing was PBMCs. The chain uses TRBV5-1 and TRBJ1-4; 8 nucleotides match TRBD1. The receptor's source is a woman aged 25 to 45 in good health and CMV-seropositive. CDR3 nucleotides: TGCGCCAGCAGCTCGCAGGGGGCGCTGAATGAAAAACTGTTTTTT. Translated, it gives CASSSQGALNEKLFF.